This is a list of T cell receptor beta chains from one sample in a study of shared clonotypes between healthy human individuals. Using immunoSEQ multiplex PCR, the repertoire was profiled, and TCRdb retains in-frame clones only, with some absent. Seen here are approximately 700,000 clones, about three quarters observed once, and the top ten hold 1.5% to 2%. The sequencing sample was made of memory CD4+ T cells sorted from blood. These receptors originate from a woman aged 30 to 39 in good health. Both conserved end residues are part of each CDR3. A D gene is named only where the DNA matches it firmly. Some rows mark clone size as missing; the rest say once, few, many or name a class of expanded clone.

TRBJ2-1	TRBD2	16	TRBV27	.	CASSFWTSSYYNEQFF	TGTGCCAGCAGTTTTTGGACTAGCAGCTACTACAATGAGCAGTTCTTC
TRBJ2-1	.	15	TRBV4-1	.	CASSQGRSSYNEQFF	TGCGCCAGCAGCCAAGGGCGTTCTTCCTACAATGAGCAGTTCTTC
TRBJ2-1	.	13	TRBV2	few	CASSGDRYNEQFF	TGTGCCAGCAGTGGGGACCGCTACAATGAGCAGTTCTTC
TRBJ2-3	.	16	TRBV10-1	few	CASSENYGWSTGTQYF	TGCGCCAGCAGTGAGAATTACGGGTGGAGCACAGGGACGCAGTATTTT
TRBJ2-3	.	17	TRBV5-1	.	CASSLIGQQGAADTQYF	TGCGCCAGCAGCTTGATCGGGCAACAAGGGGCCGCAGATACGCAGTATTTT
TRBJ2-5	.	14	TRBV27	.	CASSPRGRQETQYF	TGTGCCAGCAGTCCCCGGGGCCGACAAGAGACCCAGTACTTC
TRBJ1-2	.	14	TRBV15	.	CATSADRANYGYTF	TGTGCCACCAGCGCGGACAGAGCTAACTATGGCTACACCTTC
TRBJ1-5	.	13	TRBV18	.	CASSTGRNQPQHF	TGTGCCAGCTCTACGGGCAGGAATCAGCCCCAGCATTTT
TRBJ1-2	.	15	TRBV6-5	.	CASSYSVNRNYGYTF	TGTGCCAGCAGTTACTCCGTAAACCGCAACTATGGCTACACCTTC
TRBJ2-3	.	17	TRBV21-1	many	CASSKGGGRGLTDTQYF	TGTGCCAGCAGCAAAGGAGGGGGTCGGGGGCTCACAGATACGCAGTATTTT
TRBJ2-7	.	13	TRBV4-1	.	CASSKDQTYEQYF	TGCGCCAGCAGCAAGGACCAAACCTACGAGCAGTACTTC
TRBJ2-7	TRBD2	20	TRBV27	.	CASSFGSRTSGFFRSYEQYF	TGTGCCAGCAGTTTTGGAAGTCGGACTAGCGGGTTCTTCCGGTCCTACGAGCAGTACTTC
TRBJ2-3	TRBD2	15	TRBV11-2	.	CASSLAREFTDTQYF	TGTGCCAGCAGCTTAGCGCGGGAGTTTACAGATACGCAGTATTTT
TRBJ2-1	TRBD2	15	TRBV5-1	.	CASTWGSGRDNEQFF	TGCGCCAGCACGTGGGGGAGCGGGAGAGATAATGAGCAGTTCTTC
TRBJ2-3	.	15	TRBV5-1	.	CASSLAEDGRHTQYF	TGCGCCAGCAGCTTGGCCGAGGACGGTCGACATACGCAGTATTTT
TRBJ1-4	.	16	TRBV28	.	CASSPPGRETNEKLFF	TGTGCCAGCAGCCCGCCGGGCCGGGAGACTAATGAAAAACTGTTTTTT
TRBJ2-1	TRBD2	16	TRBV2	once	CASSSVAGGNYNEQFF	TGTGCCAGCAGCTCGGTAGCGGGAGGTAACTACAATGAGCAGTTCTTC
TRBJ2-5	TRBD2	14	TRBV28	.	CASSFGAGGETQYF	TGTGCCAGCAGTTTTGGTGCGGGAGGGGAGACCCAGTACTTC
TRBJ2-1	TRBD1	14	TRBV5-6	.	CASNLGTGNPEQFF	TGTGCCAGCAACCTCGGGACAGGGAATCCTGAGCAGTTCTTC
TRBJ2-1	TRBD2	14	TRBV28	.	CASSSREGHNEQFF	TGTGCCAGCAGTTCCCGGGAGGGCCACAATGAGCAGTTCTTC
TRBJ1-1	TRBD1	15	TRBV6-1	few	CASSSRTGAGTEAFF	TGTGCCAGCAGTTCCCGGACAGGGGCGGGCACTGAAGCTTTCTTT
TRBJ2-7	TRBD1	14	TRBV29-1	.	CSVTGTDSSYEQYF	TGCAGCGTGACGGGGACAGATTCTTCCTACGAGCAGTACTTC
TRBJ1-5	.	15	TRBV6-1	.	CASWAGAAQNQPQHF	TGTGCCAGCTGGGCAGGAGCAGCGCAAAATCAGCCCCAGCATTTT
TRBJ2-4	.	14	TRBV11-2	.	CASSPMVARDIQYF	TGTGCCAGCAGCCCCATGGTAGCGCGGGACATTCAGTACTTC
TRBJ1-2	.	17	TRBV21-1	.	CASSHPRGDSYNYGYTF	TGTGCCAGCAGCCACCCCCGGGGGGACTCTTATAACTATGGCTACACCTTC
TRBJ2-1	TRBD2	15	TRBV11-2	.	CASSLVGGSTNEQFF	TGTGCCAGCAGCTTAGTGGGCGGGAGTACCAATGAGCAGTTCTTC
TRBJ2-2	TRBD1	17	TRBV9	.	CASSLRGQGAGTGELFF	TGTGCCAGCAGCCTTCGGGGACAGGGGGCGGGCACCGGGGAGCTGTTTTTT
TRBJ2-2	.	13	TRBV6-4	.	CASSDSDTGELFF	TGTGCCAGCAGTGACTCGGACACCGGGGAGCTGTTTTTT
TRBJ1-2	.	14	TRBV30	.	CAWRPTFTNYGYTF	TGTGCCTGGAGGCCGACATTTACTAACTATGGCTACACCTTC
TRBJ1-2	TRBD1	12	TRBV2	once	CASLGGAFGYTF	TGTGCCAGCCTAGGGGGCGCCTTTGGCTACACCTTC
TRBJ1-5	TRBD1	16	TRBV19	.	CASSAQGQGGPQPQHF	TGTGCCAGTAGTGCTCAGGGACAGGGGGGACCCCAGCCCCAGCATTTT
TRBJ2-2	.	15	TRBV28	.	CASIGAGQNTGELFF	TGTGCCAGCATTGGCGCGGGACAGAACACCGGGGAGCTGTTTTTT
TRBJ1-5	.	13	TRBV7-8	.	CASSLSGDQPQHF	TGTGCCAGCAGTTTGTCAGGGGATCAGCCCCAGCATTTT
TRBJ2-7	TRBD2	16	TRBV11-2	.	CASSRSLGREGREQYF	TGTGCCAGCAGCCGTTCCTTGGGGCGGGAGGGCCGCGAGCAGTACTTC
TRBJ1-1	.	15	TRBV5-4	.	CASSSGATMNTEAFF	TGTGCCAGCAGCTCCGGGGCCACTATGAACACTGAAGCTTTCTTT
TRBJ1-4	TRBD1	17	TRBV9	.	CASSKWTGAGTNEKLFF	TGTGCCAGCAGCAAGTGGACAGGGGCAGGAACTAATGAAAAACTGTTTTTT
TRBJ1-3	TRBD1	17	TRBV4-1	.	CASSYPGQGASGNTIYF	TGCGCCAGCAGCTACCCGGGACAGGGGGCCTCTGGAAACACCATATATTTT
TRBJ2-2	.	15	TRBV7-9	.	CASSLGSGTAGELFF	TGTGCCAGCAGCTTAGGTTCAGGGACCGCCGGGGAGCTGTTTTTT
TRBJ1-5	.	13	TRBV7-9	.	CASSLGGRQPQHF	TGTGCCAGCAGCTTAGGGGGGCGACAGCCCCAGCATTTT
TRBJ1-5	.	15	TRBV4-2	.	CASSQEVQPNQPQHF	TGTGCCAGCAGCCAAGAAGTCCAGCCCAATCAGCCCCAGCATTTT
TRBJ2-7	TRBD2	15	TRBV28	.	CASHDSGLAGAEQYF	TGTGCCAGCCACGACTCGGGACTAGCGGGAGCCGAGCAGTACTTC
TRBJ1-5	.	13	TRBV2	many	CASTGTRNQPQHF	TGTGCCAGCACTGGGACGCGCAATCAGCCCCAGCATTTT